This T cell receptor beta chain was documented in a study of blood T cell repertoires in COVID-19. Study-level information: The cDNA or gDNA used as material had been derived from T cells, B-cell-depleted T cells, or PBMCs.

Those who participated ranged in age from roughly 18 to 89 years and resided in about 24 US areas. The study counted Cohort 3 donors as recovered given two negative PCRs, clearance, or symptom resolution. Per the authors' pipeline: Estimation of nucleated cell counts was performed using reference gene primer amplification. The method was immunoSEQ multiplex PCR; TCRdb's version includes in-frame clones alone and lacks a portion of them. V and J calls and clone size are given by that table; D and trimming were obtained from the DNA. The sample yields approximately 230,000 clones, approximately 82% seen once. This clone was seen a few times. Input material: PBMCs or T cells enriched from blood (not recorded which). This receptor was identified in a man aged 40-50 years who had recovered from COVID-19.

The CDR3 spells CATRDRGSGNTIYF. DNA for the CDR3: TGTGCCACCCGGGACAGGGGCTCTGGAAACACCATATATTTT. The J gene is TRBJ1-3, the V gene TRBV19, with 10 nucleotides matching TRBD1. With V trimmed by 10 bases and J by 0 bases, 3 bases remained unmatched. Germline values: CDR1 LNHDA, CDR2 SQIVND (reference sequence). The CDR3 covers 14 residues.